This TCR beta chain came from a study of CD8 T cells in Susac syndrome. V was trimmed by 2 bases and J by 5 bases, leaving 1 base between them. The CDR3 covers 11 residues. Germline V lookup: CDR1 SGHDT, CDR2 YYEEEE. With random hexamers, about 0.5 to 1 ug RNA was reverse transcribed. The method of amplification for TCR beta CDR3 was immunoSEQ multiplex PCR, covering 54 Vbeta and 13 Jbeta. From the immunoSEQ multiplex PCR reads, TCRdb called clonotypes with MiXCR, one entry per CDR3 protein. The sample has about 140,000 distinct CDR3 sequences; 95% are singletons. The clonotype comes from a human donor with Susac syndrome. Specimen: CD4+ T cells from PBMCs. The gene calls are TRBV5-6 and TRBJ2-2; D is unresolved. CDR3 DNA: TGTGCCAGCAGCTTTACCGGGGAGCTGTTTTTT. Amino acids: CASSFTGELFF.